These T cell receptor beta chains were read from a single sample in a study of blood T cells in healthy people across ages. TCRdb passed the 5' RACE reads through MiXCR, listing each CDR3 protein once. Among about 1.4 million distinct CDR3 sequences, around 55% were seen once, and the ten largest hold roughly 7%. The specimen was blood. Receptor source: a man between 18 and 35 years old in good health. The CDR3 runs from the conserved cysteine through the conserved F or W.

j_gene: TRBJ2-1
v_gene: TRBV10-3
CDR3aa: CAITDPSSYNEQFF

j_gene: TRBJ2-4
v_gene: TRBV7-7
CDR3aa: CASSAGQPGEQYF

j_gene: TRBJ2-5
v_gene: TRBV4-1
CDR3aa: CASSQIRSPQETQYF

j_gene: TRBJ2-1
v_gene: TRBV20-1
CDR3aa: CSADRKEGYNEQFF

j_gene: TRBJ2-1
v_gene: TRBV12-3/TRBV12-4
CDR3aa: CASRTRTSGRSSYNEQFF

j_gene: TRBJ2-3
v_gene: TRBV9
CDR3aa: CASSVVRVGTDTQYF

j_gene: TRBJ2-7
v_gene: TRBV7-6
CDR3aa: CASSLGSSGSSEQYF

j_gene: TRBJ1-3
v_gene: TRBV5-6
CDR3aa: CASSFLEGNTIYF

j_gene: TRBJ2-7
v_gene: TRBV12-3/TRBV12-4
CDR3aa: CASSRLAGYEQYF

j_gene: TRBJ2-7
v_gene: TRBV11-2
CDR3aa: CASSLDLLSCEQYF

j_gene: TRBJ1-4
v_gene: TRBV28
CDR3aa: CASSPRTYIQEKLFF